This T cell receptor beta chain emerged from a study of OX40 agonist ivuxolimab in advanced cancers. Study-wide background: Among those enrolled, mean age was 60 years (range about 23 to 90) and 75% to 90% were male. Three patients responded partially, comprising one with hepatocellular carcinoma and two with cutaneous melanoma.

Whole-study findings and limits: Relative to CD4+ cells, CD8+ T cells on average had more expanded clones.

The assay was immunoSEQ multiplex PCR, and TCRdb's table has in-frame clones only and misses some. The table includes over 90,000 clones, 70% to 90% detected once. As for this clone: Its antigen remains unknown.

V was pared by 1 base and J by 6 bases, with 3 bases of the junction left unmatched. The CDR3 is 13 residues long. Germline CDR1 is LNHDA and CDR2 is SQIVND (reference sequence). The sequence derives from an adult with an advanced solid tumor such as melanoma, head and neck, liver or kidney cancer. The chain employs TRBV19 and TRBJ2-7, with TRBD2 identical over 7 bases. The source was CD4+ or CD8+ T cells sorted from blood, collected in a trial of the OX40 agonist ivuxolimab. The chain's CDR3 is CASSIGTRVEQYF. The CDR3, as DNA: TGTGCCAGTAGTATAGGGACTAGAGTCGAGCAGTACTTC.